The TCR beta chain described here comes from a study of multiple sclerosis patients with progressive multifocal leukoencephalopathy. TCRdb's copy holds only in-frame clones and misses some; the assay was immunoSEQ multiplex PCR. The table shows 25,000 to 35,000 clones, with about 91% occurring only once. With respect to this clone: The antigen remains unidentified.

V shed 2 bases, J shed 3 bases, and the junction held 7 bases outside the gene matches. There are 16 residues in the CDR3. The germline V gene encodes CDR1 MNHEY and CDR2 SVGAGI. Study results and limitations: Expanded clones at PML onset predated and persisted through natalizumab therapy.

Time point denoted: before natalizumab initiation. The T0 samples predate the first natalizumab infusion. Sequenced material: PBMCs. The rearrangement uses TRBV6-5 and TRBJ1-1; 9 nucleotides agree with TRBD1. This TCR was recovered from a man aged 25-45 years with multiple sclerosis. DNA of the CDR3: TGTGCCAGCAGTTACGACACGGACAGGGGCGACACTGAAGCTTTCTTT. It specifies CASSYDTDRGDTEAFF.